These T cell receptor beta chains were read from a single sample in a study of identifying expanded T cells in peripheral blood. Sequenced by immunoSEQ multiplex PCR; TCRdb stores in-frame clones only, minus some. Here the sample spans under 120,000 clones, roughly 90% being singletons. The sequenced sample consisted of blood. These receptors were collected from a person aged 18 to 69 in good health. Both conserved end residues are part of each CDR3. Fields, in order: CDR3 length, J gene, D gene, clone size, V gene, CDR3 protein, CDR3 DNA. D genes are given only for firm matches. Where a row states a size, it is once, few, many or the class of an expanded clone; other rows omit it.

length: 14; J: TRBJ2-3; D: TRBD1; size: .; V: TRBV29-1; CDR3: CSVGGQGAGDTQYF; DNA: TGCAGCGTTGGGGGACAGGGGGCTGGAGATACGCAGTATTTT
length: 16; J: TRBJ1-6; D: .; size: few; V: TRBV5-1; CDR3: CASSLDPGYRYSPLHF; DNA: TGCGCCAGCAGCTTGGATCCAGGCTACCGGTATTCACCCCTCCACTTT
length: 13; J: TRBJ1-1; D: TRBD1; size: .; V: TRBV5-4; CDR3: CASSSTTGTEAFF; DNA: TGTGCCAGCAGTTCTACGACAGGGACTGAAGCTTTCTTT
length: 13; J: TRBJ2-2; D: .; size: .; V: TRBV19; CDR3: CASIGGGGGELFF; DNA: TGTGCCAGTATTGGAGGGGGCGGCGGGGAGCTGTTTTTT
length: 14; J: TRBJ2-7; D: .; size: few; V: TRBV30; CDR3: CAWSVREPFGEQYF; DNA: TGTGCCTGGAGTGTACGGGAACCTTTTGGGGAGCAGTACTTC
length: 15; J: TRBJ2-7; D: .; size: .; V: TRBV28; CDR3: CASSRFRDTSYEQYF; DNA: TGTGCCAGCAGTCGCTTCCGGGACACCTCCTACGAGCAGTACTTC
length: 15; J: TRBJ2-1; D: .; size: .; V: TRBV25-1; CDR3: CASSVTESSYNEQFF; DNA: TGTGCCAGCAGTGTCACGGAGAGCTCCTACAATGAGCAGTTCTTC
length: 14; J: TRBJ1-2; D: .; size: .; V: TRBV7-9; CDR3: CASRLGEGVYGYTF; DNA: TGTGCCAGCAGATTAGGGGAGGGTGTCTATGGCTACACCTTC
length: 13; J: TRBJ1-2; D: TRBD1; size: .; V: TRBV7-9; CDR3: CASRPTGGDGYTF; DNA: TGTGCCAGCAGGCCGACAGGGGGCGATGGCTACACCTTC
length: 15; J: TRBJ2-7; D: TRBD2; size: .; V: TRBV6-1; CDR3: CTSSIAGAISYEQYF; DNA: TGTACCAGCAGTATAGCGGGGGCTATCTCCTACGAGCAGTACTTC
length: 13; J: TRBJ1-2; D: .; size: .; V: TRBV30; CDR3: CAWSPTPNYGYTF; DNA: TGTGCCTGGAGTCCTACACCTAACTATGGCTACACCTTC
length: 18; J: TRBJ2-1; D: TRBD2; size: .; V: TRBV7-2; CDR3: CASSTVAGGPVNHNEQFF; DNA: TGTGCCAGCAGCACAGTAGCGGGGGGGCCGGTAAACCACAATGAGCAGTTCTTC
length: 15; J: TRBJ1-5; D: .; size: .; V: TRBV19; CDR3: CASTSTGGLNQPQHF; DNA: TGTGCCAGTACCTCAACGGGGGGGTTGAATCAGCCCCAGCATTTT
length: 12; J: TRBJ2-7; D: TRBD1; size: .; V: TRBV6-1; CDR3: CASSGQGARAYF; DNA: TGTGCCAGCAGTGGTCAGGGGGCCAGGGCGTACTTC
length: 17; J: TRBJ2-1; D: .; size: .; V: TRBV7-2; CDR3: CASSFQQASASYNEQFF; DNA: TGTGCCAGCAGCTTCCAACAGGCATCGGCGTCCTACAATGAGCAGTTCTTC